This T cell receptor (beta chain) is from a study of response to subunit inactivated influenza vaccine. V was cut by 0 bases and J by 4 bases, with 13 bases left in between. Germline CDR1 is LNHNV and CDR2 is YYDKDF (reference sequence). There are 15 residues in the CDR3. TCRdb re-derived calls from the RT-PCR reads in MiXCR, one entry per CDR3 protein. The sample records about 540,000 distinct CDR3 sequences, around 25% being singletons. The same sample was also studied in work on T cells expressing NK-cell markers. As that study records: Template switching by 5'RACE with UMIs generated the TCR beta cDNA. These clonotypes, the leaders elsewhere, also led the CD3+CD56-NKG2C+ fraction in a few donors.

The origin of this receptor is a man aged 50 to 60 who received an inactivated influenza vaccine. This rearrangement joins TRBV15 to TRBJ2-7; the D gene is possibly TRBD2 (6 bases). This material consisted of CD4+ T cells sorted from PBMCs, taken about 11 days after vaccination. For the CDR3, the DNA is TGTGCCACCAGCAGAGAAGGAGGAGGGGCTTACGAGCAGTACTTC. Its protein is CATSREGGGAYEQYF.